These 29 T cell receptor beta chains share one sample of origin, sequenced in a study of beta chain features in type 1 diabetes (dated by TCRdb to the late 2010s). Broader findings and caveats from the paper: A moderate but significant shortening of TCRB CDR3 length was observed in type 1 diabetes patients in all four CD4+ subsets.

These receptors' antigens are unknown. The library came from the immunoSEQ multiplex PCR assay. The entire isolated RNA was reverse transcribed using the High Capacity cDNA Reverse Transcription Kit, and thus expressed TCRB transcripts were sequenced. The table comes from immuneACCESS by way of TCRdb, which keeps in-frame sequences with V and J called. Part of the clones is missing from these tables; in studies checked, under half for an unresolved V gene and the rest for unknown reasons. In all, the sample holds about 47,000 clones, and 35% to 55% of those were seen once. Over 0.1% of the sample belongs to the ten largest clones. Sequenced: stem cell memory CD4+ T cells from blood. This sample's cell subset or site label indicates: stem cell-like memory CD4+ T cells. These TCRs come from a man aged 25-40 years with type 1 diabetes.

V gene TRBV2 combines with J gene TRBJ2-1; D uncertain. Germline CDR1 and CDR2: SNHLY and FYNNEI. The CDR3 consists of 13 residues. Trimming stripped 5 bases from V and 8 bases from J, with 13 bases between. CDR3 protein: CASSLVSVHEQFF. The CDR3 DNA reads TGTGCCAGCAGTCTCGTGAGCGTTCATGAGCAGTTCTTC.

Only a few counts were recorded for this clone. The chain links TRBV2 to TRBJ2-1, with D hard to call. This CDR3 comprises 11 residues. CDR1 SNHLY and CDR2 FYNNEI come from the germline V gene. Between the trimmed V and J ends, which lost 8 bases and 4 bases, there was a span of 6 bases. For the CDR3, the DNA is TGTGCCAGCCACAATTACAATGAGCAGTTCTTC. Protein sequence: CASHNYNEQFF. The full variable domain, completed using reference TRBV2 and TRBJ2-1, is EPEVTQTPSHQVTQMGQEVILRCVPISNHLYFYWYRQILGQKVEFLVSFYNNEISEKSEIFDDQFSVERPDGSNFTLKIRSTKLEDSAMYFCASHNYNEQFFGPGTRLTVL.

This clone was seen a handful of times. This sequence joins TRBV15 and TRBJ2-5; weak D call: TRBD2 (6 bases). This CDR3 spans 14 amino acids. Trimming cost V 2 bases and J 1 base, with 8 bases left between them. Germline V lookup: CDR1 LNHNV, CDR2 YYDKDF (reference sequence). Written as DNA, the CDR3 is TGTGCCACCAGCAGAAGGGACTTCCAAGAGACCCAGTACTTC. This encodes CATSRRDFQETQYF.

This chain connects TRBV30 to TRBJ2-2; D ambiguous. Germline CDR1 and CDR2: GTSNPN and SVGIG (reference sequence). The CDR3 spans 12 residues. V was trimmed by 1 base and J by 7 bases, leaving 7 bases between them. CDR3 DNA: TGTGCCTGGAGTGAAGAGAGCGGGGAGCTGTTTTTT. Protein sequence: CAWSEESGELFF.

CDR3 sequence (DNA): TGTGCCAGCGGGGGCAGGGGGCCCCCTAGGACCGGGGAGCTGTTTTTT. Its protein product is CASGGRGPPRTGELFF. This chain connects TRBV27 to TRBJ2-2; the match to TRBD1 covers 8 bases. Trimming cost V 8 bases and J 5 bases; bases outside gene matches: 13. Germline V lookup: CDR1 MNHEY, CDR2 SMNVEV (reference sequence). This CDR3 contains 16 residues.

This clone was seen a single time. The chain has TRBV2 and TRBJ2-1; 8 nucleotides agree with TRBD2. The V gene's germline CDR1 is SNHLY and CDR2 FYNNEI. This CDR3 has 16 residues. Trimming took 6 bases from V and 9 from J; bases not matched to a gene: 16. The CDR3 region is CASSLPGSGSGSEQFF. The DNA for the CDR3 is TGTGCCAGCAGCTTACCGGGGAGCGGGAGTGGCAGTGAGCAGTTCTTC.

The genes are TRBV19 and TRBJ1-1; 8 nucleotides align to TRBD1. Germline CDR1 reads LNHDA; CDR2 reads SQIVND (reference sequence). The CDR3 has 15 amino acids. J gave up 0 bases and V 4 bases, and 4 bases lay outside the gene matches. The chain's CDR3 is CASSRGQELNTEAFF. CDR3 nucleotides: TGTGCCAGTAGTAGGGGACAGGAATTGAACACTGAAGCTTTCTTT.

V usage is TRBV5-1 and J usage is TRBJ2-5; possibly TRBD2 for D (5 bases). The CDR3 sequence is 15 residues long. The V end lost 1 base, the J end lost 1 base, and 11 bases lay between the germline ends. The germline V gene has CDR1 SGHRS and CDR2 YFSETQ. This chain's CDR3 is CASSLPGGSQETQYF. The CDR3 region has the DNA TGCGCCAGCAGCTTGCCCGGAGGCAGCCAAGAGACCCAGTACTTC.

This clone came up a few times. The chain is built from TRBV19 and TRBJ2-1, with 9 bases matching TRBD2. Germline assignment: CDR1 LNHDA and CDR2 SQIVND (reference sequence). This CDR3 is 16 amino acids long. The junction had 6 bases not matched to a gene; V was cut back by 2 bases and J by 4 bases. For the CDR3, the DNA is TGTGCCAGTAGTATACGACAGCGGGGGGTTTACAATGAGCAGTTCTTC. This sequence encodes CASSIRQRGVYNEQFF.

V and J are TRBV15 and TRBJ2-7, with 7 nucleotides matching TRBD1. The CDR3 runs 14 residues. The junction had 7 bases not matched to a gene; V was cut back by 5 bases and J by 3 bases. Germline V gene data show CDR1 as LNHNV and CDR2 as YYDKDF (reference sequence). The CDR3: CATSGKGAGYEQYF. In nucleotides, the CDR3 is TGTGCCACCAGCGGGAAGGGGGCGGGCTACGAGCAGTACTTC.

This clone was seen a handful of times. The chain carries TRBV5-1 and TRBJ2-7, with 14 bases fitting TRBD2. CDR1 is SGHRS and CDR2 is YFSETQ in the germline V gene. The CDR3 length is 15 residues. The V segment lost 0 bases and the J segment 6 bases; nucleotides outside the gene matches: 2. In DNA form, the CDR3 reads TGCGCCAGCAGCTTGGACGGACTAGCGGGAGGCGAGCAGTACTTC. It yields the protein CASSLDGLAGGEQYF.

This clone has just a few counts. Written as DNA, the CDR3 is TGTGCCAGCAGCCCGATCGGACTAGCGGGAGGGAACACCGGGGAGCTGTTTTTT. This gives the protein CASSPIGLAGGNTGELFF. The chain combines TRBV7-2 with TRBJ2-2; 14 bases align to TRBD2. The germline V gene has CDR1 SGHTA and CDR2 FQGNSA. This CDR3 is 18 amino acids long. Germline trimming cut 5 bases from V and 1 base from J; bases unmatched to any gene: 6.

The rearrangement joins TRBV28 to TRBJ1-2; perhaps TRBD1 as D (5 bases). V gave up 6 bases and J gave up 8 bases, with 22 bases separating them. CDR3 size: 15 residues. Germline V gene sequence: CDR1 MDHEN, CDR2 SYDVKM. The CDR3 DNA is TGTGCCAGCAGCCTAAGGGAGGGACCCTTCTCGGGCTACACCTTC. Translation: CASSLREGPFSGYTF.

This chain links TRBV2 with TRBJ1-5; D not certain. V lost 6 bases to trimming and J lost 3 bases, with 9 bases between them. Germline loops: CDR1 SNHLY, CDR2 FYNNEI. This CDR3 contains 13 residues. The CDR3 loop is CASRRELNQPQHF. CDR3 nucleotides: TGTGCCAGCAGAAGAGAGCTCAATCAGCCCCAGCATTTT.

The chain combines TRBV6-5 with TRBJ2-7, with D perhaps TRBD1 (6 bases). Per the germline V gene, CDR1 is MNHEY and CDR2 is SVGAGI. CDR3 length: 12 amino acids. V was cut by 4 bases and J by 4 bases, with 8 bases left in between. This chain's CDR3 is CASSFRGYEQYF. CDR3 nucleotides: TGTGCCAGCAGTTTCAGGGGTTACGAGCAGTACTTC.

This clone was detected a few times. The chain joins TRBV28 to TRBJ2-5; D gene uncertain. Looked up from germline, CDR1 is MDHEN and CDR2 is SYDVKM. Between the trimmed V and J ends, which lost 6 bases and 5 bases, there was a span of 16 bases. This CDR3 comprises 14 residues. CDR3 sequence: CASSPTRVGETQYF. As DNA, the CDR3 is TGTGCCAGCAGCCCAACCCGGGTCGGTGAGACCCAGTACTTC.

This chain joins TRBV5-1 and TRBJ2-3, with a possible D match to TRBD2 (7 bases). CDR3 length equals 15 residues. V was shortened by 3 bases and J by 4 bases, with 15 bases between the two germline ends. Germline loops: CDR1 SGHRS, CDR2 YFSETQ. The CDR3 spells CASSSLGGASDTQYF. The CDR3, as DNA: TGCGCCAGCAGCTCCTTAGGGGGGGCGTCAGATACGCAGTATTTT.

The rearrangement links TRBV6-1 to TRBJ2-1, with 9 bases identical to TRBD1. The germline V gene has CDR1 MNHNS and CDR2 SASEGT. There are 15 residues in the CDR3. The trim removed 7 bases at V and 5 bases at J, leaving 9 bases unmatched. The CDR3, as DNA: TGTGCCAGCACCCCACAGGGGGCTTCCGACAATGAGCAGTTCTTC. This sequence encodes CASTPQGASDNEQFF.

This chain uses TRBV28 with TRBJ1-2, with 10 bases matching TRBD1. This CDR3 is built from 14 residues. Germline CDR1 reads MDHEN; CDR2 reads SYDVKM. The junction had 7 bases not matched to a gene; V was cut back by 5 bases and J by 7 bases. CDR3: CASSTGTGASGYTF. CDR3 in DNA: TGTGCCAGCAGTACAGGGACAGGGGCGAGTGGCTACACCTTC.

V gene TRBV4-3 combines with J gene TRBJ2-5, with a weak D call TRBD2 (5 bases). The V gene's germline CDR1 is LGHNA and CDR2 YSLEER. The V gene lost 2 bases and the J gene lost 2 bases, with 6 bases spanning the gap. This CDR3 is built from 13 residues. CDR3: CASSQLAQETQYF. The CDR3 coding sequence is TGCGCCAGCAGCCAACTAGCTCAAGAGACCCAGTACTTC.

The rearrangement links TRBV4-2 to TRBJ1-2; D call uncertain. Germline V gives CDR1 LGHNA, CDR2 YNFKEQ. This CDR3 is 18 amino acids long. V was shortened by 0 bases and J by 2 bases, with 19 bases between the two germline ends. CDR3 in amino acids: CASSQDIRSPSVNYGYTF. CDR3 nucleotides: TGTGCCAGCAGCCAAGATATTCGGAGCCCAAGCGTCAACTATGGCTACACCTTC.

The sample holds a few counts of this clone. J is TRBJ2-6 and V is TRBV2; D gene unclear. The CDR3 totals 12 residues. Germline V lookup: CDR1 SNHLY, CDR2 FYNNEI. Between the trimmed V and J ends, which lost 3 bases and 14 bases, there was a span of 11 bases. The CDR3 sequence is CASSEAGFILTF. The CDR3 region has the DNA TGTGCCAGCAGTGAGGCAGGTTTCATCCTGACTTTC.

In its sample, this clone was seen a few times. The genes are TRBV30 and TRBJ2-5, with D hard to call. Germline CDR1 GTSNPN, CDR2 SVGIG (reference sequence). Between the trimmed V and J ends, which lost 8 bases and 4 bases, there was a span of 17 bases. The CDR3 length is 13 residues. The CDR3 region has the DNA TGTGCCCGGAAAAATTCGGGTCGAGAGACCCAGTACTTC. The encoded protein is CARKNSGRETQYF.

This clone has only one observation. The J gene is TRBJ2-3, the V gene TRBV5-1; tentatively, D is TRBD1 (7 bases). Trimming took 7 bases from V and 2 from J, leaving 17 bases between them. The CDR3 covers 15 residues. Germline V gene sequence: CDR1 SGHRS, CDR2 YFSETQ. The CDR3, as DNA: TGCGCCAGCTGCTACCAGGGGGGATTCACAGATACGCAGTATTTT. Protein sequence: CASCYQGGFTDTQYF.

This clone was seen a handful of times. This chain links TRBV12-5 with TRBJ1-1, with D maybe TRBD1 (6 bases). The germline gives CDR1 LGHNT, CDR2 FRNRAP. The CDR3 has 14 amino acids. Trimming shortened V by 6 bases and J by 4 bases, and 15 bases separated the two germline ends. The CDR3 loop is CASGSGQTSTEAFF. CDR3 bases: TGTGCTAGTGGCTCGGGACAAACGAGCACTGAAGCTTTCTTT.

This clone was seen more than once but under ten times. The chain combines TRBV7-2 with TRBJ1-5, with 8 bases lining up with TRBD1. CDR3 length: 14 amino acids. Losses at the gene ends were 5 bases for V and 6 bases for J; bases not matched to a gene: 6. The V gene's germline CDR1 is SGHTA and CDR2 FQGNSA. CDR3 residues: CASSTRGRGQPQHF. Written as DNA, the CDR3 is TGTGCCAGCAGCACCAGGGGGCGCGGTCAGCCCCAGCATTTT.

The V and J genes are TRBV19 and TRBJ2-3; D not certain. From germline, CDR1 is LNHDA and CDR2 SQIVND (reference sequence). V dropped 5 bases and J dropped 0 bases, with 9 bases sitting between them. The CDR3 spans 14 residues. Written as DNA, the CDR3 is TGTGCCAGTAGTCCCGGTCCAAGCACAGATACGCAGTATTTT. Translated: CASSPGPSTDTQYF.

The V call is TRBV5-4, the J call TRBJ2-7; 13 positions match TRBD2. V trimming: 1 base; J trimming: 3 bases; junction bases outside the gene matches: 1. CDR3 size: 15 residues. Per germline, CDR1 SGHNT and CDR2 YYREEE (reference sequence). CDR3 DNA: TGTGCCAGCAGCTTGCGACTAGCGGGGGGCTACGAGCAGTACTTC. This codes for CASSLRLAGGYEQYF.

The J gene is TRBJ2-1, the V gene TRBV19; 9 nucleotides align to TRBD2. The CDR3 runs 14 residues. The V and J ends lost 5 bases and 9 bases, in that order; junction bases with no gene match: 8. CDR1 LNHDA and CDR2 SQIVND come from the germline V gene (reference sequence). CDR3: CASSASGIGVEQFF. The CDR3 region has the DNA TGTGCCAGTAGTGCTAGCGGGATTGGGGTTGAGCAGTTCTTC. The variable domain in full, completed from reference TRBV19 and TRBJ2-1, reads DGGITQSPKYLFRKEGQNVTLSCEQNLNHDAMYWYRQDPGQGLRLIYYSQIVNDFQKGDIAEGYSVSREKKESFPLTVTSAQKNPTAFYLCASSASGIGVEQFFGPGTRLTVL.